The next 8 T cell receptor beta chains were all read from a single sample in a study of blood T cell repertoires in COVID-19. Libraries were prepared by immunoSEQ multiplex PCR; TCRdb keeps only in-frame clonotypes and omits some of them. The table has approximately 50,000 clones, 85% seen once. The specimen was peripheral blood. Receptors originate from a man between 60 and 75 years old with acute or convalescent COVID-19.

The chain links TRBV7-3 to TRBJ1-2; 7 positions agree with TRBD1. CDR3 length: 15 amino acids. The V gene's germline CDR1 is SGHTA and CDR2 FQGTGA. V lost 5 bases, J lost 2 bases, and 8 bases stayed unmatched. The DNA of the CDR3 is TGTGCCAGCAGCCCGACCGGGACAGCAAACTATGGCTACACCTTC. Encoded protein: CASSPTGTANYGYTF.

This chain uses TRBV7-2 with TRBJ2-7; D might be TRBD1 (6 bases). CDR1 is SGHTA, CDR2 FQGNSA, per germline. V lost 3 bases and J 4 bases, leaving 10 bases between the germline ends. The CDR3 spans 13 residues. This CDR3 is CASSFRGGYEQYF. The DNA of the CDR3 is TGTGCCAGCAGCTTCAGGGGTGGGTACGAGCAGTACTTC.

The chain employs TRBV27 and TRBJ2-3, with 9 bases that match TRBD1. The J segment lost 4 bases and the V segment lost 5 bases, leaving 7 bases of the junction unmatched. This CDR3 region has 15 residues. Germline lookup yields CDR1 MNHEY and CDR2 SMNVEV (reference sequence). CDR3 sequence (DNA): TGTGCCAGCAGTCTACGGGACAGGGCGGCAGATACGCAGTATTTT. Its translation is CASSLRDRAADTQYF.

V is TRBV6-6 and J is TRBJ2-1; 7 positions match TRBD2. The CDR3 is 15 residues long. Germline CDR1 MNHNY, CDR2 SVGAGI (reference sequence). The trim removed 4 bases at V and 0 bases at J, leaving 3 bases unmatched. CDR3 in DNA: TGTGCCAGCAGTTCCCAGCGGGGCTCCTACAATGAGCAGTTCTTC. Amino acid sequence: CASSSQRGSYNEQFF.

There are a few counts of this clone. This rearrangement joins TRBV11-2 to TRBJ2-2; no definite D call. Germline V lookup: CDR1 SGHAT, CDR2 FQNNGV. V was shortened by 2 bases and J by 8 bases, with 12 bases between the two germline ends. The length of the CDR3 is 14 residues. The DNA of the CDR3 is TGTGCCAGCAGCTTAATAGCCCACGCAGGGGAGCTGTTTTTT. This encodes CASSLIAHAGELFF.

V usage is TRBV19 and J usage is TRBJ1-5; the D is unclear. V was shortened by 4 bases and J by 6 bases, with 7 bases between the two germline ends. Germline loops: CDR1 LNHDA, CDR2 SQIVND (reference sequence). The CDR3 totals 12 residues. The CDR3 spells CASSTTSQPQHF. The CDR3, as DNA: TGTGCCAGTAGTACCACGAGTCAGCCCCAGCATTTT.

The chain uses TRBV30 and TRBJ1-2, with 7 nucleotides matching TRBD1. This CDR3 is 12 amino acids long. The germline CDR1 and CDR2 sequences are GTSNPN and SVGIG (reference sequence). V shed 2 bases and J 7 bases; nucleotides not matched to a gene: 4. This CDR3 reads CAWSRTGAGYTF. The CDR3 DNA is TGTGCCTGGAGTCGGACAGGTGCTGGCTACACCTTC.

This sequence joins TRBV28 and TRBJ2-7; 15 bases agree with TRBD2. The germline V gene encodes CDR1 MDHEN and CDR2 SYDVKM. V lost 6 bases and J lost 6; bases outside the gene matches: 9. The CDR3 has 16 residues. The DNA for the CDR3 is TGTGCCAGCAGCCGTATGGGGGGACTAGCGGGAGGCGAGCAGTACTTC. Protein: CASSRMGGLAGGEQYF.